The T cell receptor beta chain under discussion was sequenced for a study of T cell responses to AZD1222 COVID-19 vaccine. Overall study: Analysis merged second doses at about 4 or about 12 weeks. General study points: The donor group comprised mostly white British people and more females; the analysis possibly underestimated clonal diversity. There were vaccine-associated CD4 TCRs across spike, dominant at 160-218 and 743-854.

Points on this clone: Its antigen is unknown.

Sequenced by immunoSEQ multiplex PCR; TCRdb stores in-frame clones only, minus some. The sample shows 90,000 to 110,000 clones, over 80% of them seen only once. The CDR3 loop spans 19 amino acids. Trimming at V came to 0 bases and at J to 4 bases, leaving 15 bases not matched to a gene. This chain links TRBV23-1 with TRBJ1-2, with TRBD1 matching over 9 bases. TRBV23-1 is designated an ORF whose function remains uncertain. Sequenced here: peripheral blood, sampled on day 0 of AZD1222 vaccination. The receptor comes from an adult in good health. The CDR3 DNA follows: TGCGCCAGCAGTCAATCCACCCGGCCGGGACAGGGTTCTTTCTATGGCTACACCTTC. Its translation: CASSQSTRPGQGSFYGYTF.